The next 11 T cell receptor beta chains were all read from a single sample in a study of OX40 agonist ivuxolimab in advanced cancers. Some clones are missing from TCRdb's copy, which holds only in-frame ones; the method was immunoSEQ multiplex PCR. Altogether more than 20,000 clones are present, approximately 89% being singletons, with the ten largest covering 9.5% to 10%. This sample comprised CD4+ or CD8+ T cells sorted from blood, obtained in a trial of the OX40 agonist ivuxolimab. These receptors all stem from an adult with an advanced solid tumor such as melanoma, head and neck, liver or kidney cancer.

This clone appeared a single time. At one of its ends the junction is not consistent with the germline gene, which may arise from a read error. The CDR3 is CASSAREGDTGELFF. Here the CDR3 DNA reads TGTGCTAGCAGCGCGCGGGAGGGTGACACCGGGGAGCTGTTTTTT. The chain couples TRBV7-7 to TRBJ2-2; 9 bases match TRBD2. CDR1 SSHAT and CDR2 FNYEAQ come from the germline V gene (reference sequence). The CDR3 extends over 15 amino acids.

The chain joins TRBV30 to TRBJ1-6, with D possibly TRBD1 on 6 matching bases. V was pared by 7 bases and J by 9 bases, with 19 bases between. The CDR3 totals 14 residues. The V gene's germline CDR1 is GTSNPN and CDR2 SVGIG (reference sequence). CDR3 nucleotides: TGTGCCTTCCGGGAACAGGGCAGTAGTTCACCCCTCCACTTT. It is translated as CAFREQGSSSPLHF.

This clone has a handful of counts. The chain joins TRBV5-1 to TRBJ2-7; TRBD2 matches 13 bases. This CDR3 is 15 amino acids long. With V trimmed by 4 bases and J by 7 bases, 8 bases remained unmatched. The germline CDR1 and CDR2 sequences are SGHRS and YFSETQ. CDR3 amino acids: CASSHQGLAGWEQYF. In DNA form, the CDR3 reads TGCGCCAGCAGCCACCAGGGACTAGCGGGATGGGAGCAGTACTTC.

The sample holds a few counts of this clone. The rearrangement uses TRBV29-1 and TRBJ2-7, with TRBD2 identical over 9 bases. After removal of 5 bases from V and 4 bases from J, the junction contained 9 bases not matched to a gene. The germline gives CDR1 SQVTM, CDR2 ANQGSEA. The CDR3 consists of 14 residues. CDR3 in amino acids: CSVTHSGSIYEQYF. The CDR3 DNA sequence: TGCAGCGTTACCCATAGCGGGAGTATATACGAGCAGTACTTC.

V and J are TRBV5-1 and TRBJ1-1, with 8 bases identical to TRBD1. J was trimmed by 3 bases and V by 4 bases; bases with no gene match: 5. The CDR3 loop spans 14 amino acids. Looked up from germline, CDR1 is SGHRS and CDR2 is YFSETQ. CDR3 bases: TGCGCCAGCAGCCTTCTGACAGGGGACACTGAAGCTTTCTTT. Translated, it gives CASSLLTGDTEAFF.

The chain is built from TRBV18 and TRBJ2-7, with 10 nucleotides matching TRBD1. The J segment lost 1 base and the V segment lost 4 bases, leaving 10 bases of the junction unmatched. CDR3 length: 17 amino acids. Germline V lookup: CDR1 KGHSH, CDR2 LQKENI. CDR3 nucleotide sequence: TGTGCCAGCTCACTATTCAATTCGGGACAGGGGTCCTACGAGCAGTACTTC. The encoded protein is CASSLFNSGQGSYEQYF.

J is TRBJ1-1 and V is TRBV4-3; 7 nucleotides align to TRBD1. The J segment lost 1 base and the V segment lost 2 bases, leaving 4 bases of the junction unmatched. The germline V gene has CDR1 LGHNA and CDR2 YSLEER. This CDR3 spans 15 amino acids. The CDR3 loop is CASSQQGDRNTEAFF. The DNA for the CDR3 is TGCGCCAGCAGCCAACAGGGGGATCGGAACACTGAAGCTTTCTTT.

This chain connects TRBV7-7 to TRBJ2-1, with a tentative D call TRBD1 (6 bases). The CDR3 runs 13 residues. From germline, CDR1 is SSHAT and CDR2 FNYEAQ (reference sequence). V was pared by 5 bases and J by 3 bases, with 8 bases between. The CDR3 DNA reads TGTGCCAGCAGCCTGGACAGCTACAATGAGCAGTTCTTC. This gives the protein CASSLDSYNEQFF.

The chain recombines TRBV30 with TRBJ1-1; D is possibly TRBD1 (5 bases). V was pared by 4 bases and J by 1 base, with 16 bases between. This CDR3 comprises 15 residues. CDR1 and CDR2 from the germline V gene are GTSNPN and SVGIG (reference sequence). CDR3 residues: CAWIGATAQNTEAFF. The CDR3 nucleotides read TGTGCCTGGATTGGGGCAACAGCCCAGAACACTGAAGCTTTCTTT.

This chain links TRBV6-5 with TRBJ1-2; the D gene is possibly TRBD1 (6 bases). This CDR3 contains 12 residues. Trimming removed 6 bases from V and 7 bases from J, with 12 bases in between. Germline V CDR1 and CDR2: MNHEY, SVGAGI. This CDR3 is CASREGGGGYTF. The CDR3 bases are TGTGCCAGCAGAGAAGGGGGTGGTGGCTACACCTTC.

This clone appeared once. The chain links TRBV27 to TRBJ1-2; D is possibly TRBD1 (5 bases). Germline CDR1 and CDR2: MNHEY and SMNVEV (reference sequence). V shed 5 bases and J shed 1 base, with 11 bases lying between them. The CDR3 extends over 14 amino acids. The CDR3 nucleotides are TGTGCCAGCAGTCACGGGGCGGGTAACTATGGCTACACCTTC. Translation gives CASSHGAGNYGYTF.